These 16 T cell receptor beta chains originate from one sample sequenced in a study of graft-versus-host responses after intestinal transplantation (dated by TCRdb to 2020 to 2022). Library creation used the immunoSEQ multiplex PCR assay. Not all clones reach the TCRdb copy of this immuneACCESS table, which keeps in-frame sequences only. Checked studies attribute under half of the gap to unresolved V genes and leave the rest unexplained. The sample contains about 90,000 clones, over 80% of them found a single time. Roughly 0.5% of the sample rests with the top ten. The intended sense of this specimen's time point label: cells obtained before transplantation from donor or recipient. No antigen has been identified for these receptors. Here the sequenced sample was unstimulated CD8+ T cells sorted from spleen or lymph node cells, taken before intestinal transplant. Receptors were obtained from a human donor who received an intestinal transplant.

Worth noting for this clone: One end of the junction does not line up with germline, which may come from a read error. This sample also contains other DNA sequences that code for the same CDR3. The chain is built from TRBV10-3 and TRBJ1-2; 8 nucleotides match TRBD1. Germline V CDR1 and CDR2: ENHRY, SYGVKD. The CDR3 is made up of 14 amino acids. In DNA form, the CDR3 reads TGTGCCATTAGTGATCCAGGGGGCGGGGAGGGCTACACCTTC. Protein product: CAISDPGGGEGYTF.

The CDR3 DNA is TGTGCCAGCAGCAGGGGTTCCGACTATGGCTACACCTTC. Protein sequence: CASSRGSDYGYTF. The chain carries TRBV9 and TRBJ1-2, with D tentatively TRBD1 (5 bases). This CDR3 spans 13 amino acids. Trimming took off 4 bases at V and 3 bases at J, with 10 bases between the two ends. Germline loops: CDR1 SGDLS, CDR2 YYNGEE.

V is TRBV4-2 and J is TRBJ1-2; no definite D call. CDR1 and CDR2 (germline): LGHNA, YNFKEQ. The CDR3 runs 16 residues. Deletions cut 0 bases from V and 0 bases from J, with 11 bases between. The DNA for the CDR3 is TGTGCCAGCAGCCAAGACAGTCCACTATCTAACTATGGCTACACCTTC. Amino acids: CASSQDSPLSNYGYTF.

The rearrangement joins TRBV9 to TRBJ2-7, with 10 bases matching TRBD2. The germline CDR1 and CDR2 sequences are SGDLS and YYNGEE. This CDR3 is 15 amino acids long. Germline trimming cut 4 bases from V and 0 bases from J; bases unmatched to any gene: 4. CDR3 in DNA: TGTGCCAGCAGCCCCGGACTAGCGGACTCCTACGAGCAGTACTTC. Residues: CASSPGLADSYEQYF.

J is TRBJ2-7 and V is TRBV7-2; 7 bases map to TRBD2. Looked up from germline, CDR1 is SGHTA and CDR2 is FQGNSA. J gave up 5 bases and V 0 bases, and 4 bases lay outside the gene matches. The CDR3 sequence is 14 residues long. The CDR3 protein is CASSLAGGIHEQYF. The CDR3 nucleotides read TGTGCCAGCAGCTTAGCGGGAGGGATCCACGAGCAGTACTTC. The full variable domain, with the rest looked up from reference TRBV7-2 and TRBJ2-7, is GAGVSQSPSNKVTEKGKDVELRCDPISGHTALYWYRQSLGQGLEFLIYFQGNSAPDKSGLPSDRFSAERTGGSVSTLTIQRTQQEDSAVYLCASSLAGGIHEQYFGPGTRLTVT.

The chain recombines TRBV27 with TRBJ1-5; 7 nucleotides match TRBD1. Per the germline V gene, CDR1 is MNHEY and CDR2 is SMNVEV (reference sequence). Losses at the gene ends were 4 bases for V and 11 bases for J; bases not matched to a gene: 8. The CDR3 length is 13 residues. The CDR3 sequence is CASSYRGAGAQHF. The CDR3 DNA reads as TGTGCCAGCAGTTACAGGGGAGCAGGGGCCCAGCATTTT.

The rearrangement joins TRBV7-7 to TRBJ2-5, with a tentative D call TRBD2 (6 bases). CDR1 is SSHAT, CDR2 FNYEAQ, per germline (reference sequence). The CDR3 runs 13 residues. V lost 3 bases to trimming and J lost 10 bases, with 15 bases between them. The CDR3 protein is CASSLPESGFQYF. The CDR3 region has the DNA TGTGCCAGCAGCTTGCCCGAGAGCGGGTTCCAGTACTTC.

This chain links TRBV5-1 with TRBJ2-2; 8 bases match TRBD2. This CDR3 has 15 amino acids. Trimming removed 1 base from V and 1 base from J; junction bases left unmatched: 0. Germline V gene data show CDR1 as SGHRS and CDR2 as YFSETQ. CDR3 amino acids: CASSLTSGNTGELFF. CDR3 bases: TGCGCCAGCAGCTTGACTAGCGGGAACACCGGGGAGCTGTTTTTT.

The V and J genes are TRBV18 and TRBJ2-2; 8 nucleotides align to TRBD1. Per the germline V gene, CDR1 is KGHSH and CDR2 is LQKENI. The trim removed 2 bases at V and 3 bases at J, leaving 5 bases unmatched. The CDR3 is 16 amino acids. The chain's CDR3 is CASSPGQGGDTGELFF. As DNA, the CDR3 is TGTGCCAGCTCACCAGGACAGGGTGGGGACACCGGGGAGCTGTTTTTT.

J is TRBJ2-1 and V is TRBV9; 7 nucleotides match TRBD2. CDR1 is SGDLS and CDR2 is YYNGEE in the germline V gene. The CDR3 has 12 amino acids. With V trimmed by 0 bases and J by 12 bases, 3 bases remained unmatched. The chain's CDR3 is CASSVGSGGQFF. The CDR3 nucleotides are TGTGCCAGCAGCGTAGGGTCGGGGGGGCAGTTCTTC.

CDR3 amino acids: CASSLVEGAGGYTF. DNA of the CDR3: TGTGCCAGCAGCTTGGTCGAAGGGGCTGGTGGCTACACCTTC. The chain is built from TRBV5-4 and TRBJ1-2; a weak D match, TRBD1 (5 bases). Germline V gives CDR1 SGHNT, CDR2 YYREEE (reference sequence). The CDR3 loop spans 14 amino acids. Trimming removed 0 bases at V and 7 bases at J, with 13 bases between.

This clone was seen only once. V usage is TRBV4-1 and J usage is TRBJ2-5, with no clear D. Per the germline V gene, CDR1 is MGHRA and CDR2 is YSYEKL. The CDR3 is 17 amino acids. Trimming removed 0 bases at V and 4 bases at J, with 18 bases between. The CDR3 protein is CASSQDRVDMTPETQYF. CDR3 in DNA: TGCGCCAGCAGCCAAGATCGAGTCGACATGACACCAGAGACCCAGTACTTC.

The chain recombines TRBV2 with TRBJ2-3; the match to TRBD2 covers 8 bases. CDR1 SNHLY and CDR2 FYNNEI come from the germline V gene. V gave up 11 bases and J gave up 0 bases; unmatched junction bases: 10. The CDR3 extends over 15 amino acids. This CDR3 reads CAWTLAGISTDTQYF. CDR3 bases: TGTGCCTGGACCTTAGCGGGAATTAGCACAGATACGCAGTATTTT.

The chain joins TRBV7-2 to TRBJ1-1; D is perhaps TRBD1 (5 bases). Germline CDR1 reads SGHTA; CDR2 reads FQGNSA. Trimming stripped 3 bases from V and 5 bases from J, with 19 bases between. The CDR3 spans 16 residues. The CDR3 protein is CASSFLVGEGGTEAFF. CDR3 DNA: TGTGCCAGCAGCTTCTTGGTGGGGGAGGGAGGGACTGAAGCTTTCTTT. Full variable domain (rest looked up from reference TRBV7-2 and TRBJ1-1): GAGVSQSPSNKVTEKGKDVELRCDPISGHTALYWYRQSLGQGLEFLIYFQGNSAPDKSGLPSDRFSAERTGGSVSTLTIQRTQQEDSAVYLCASSFLVGEGGTEAFFGQGTRLTVV.

This chain connects TRBV7-9 to TRBJ1-1, with D possibly matching TRBD1 (5 bases). Germline CDR1 reads SEHNR; CDR2 reads FQNEAQ (reference sequence). The CDR3 runs to 13 residues. The germline V and J ends were trimmed by 5 bases and 0 bases, with 7 bases remaining between them. The CDR3 is CASSDSLNTEAFF. DNA for the CDR3: TGTGCCAGCAGCGACAGCTTGAACACTGAAGCTTTCTTT.

This clone has only one observation. The V call is TRBV19, the J call TRBJ2-7, with 10 bases identical to TRBD1. J lost 3 bases, V lost 3 bases, and 2 bases had no gene match. CDR1 LNHDA and CDR2 SQIVND come from the germline V gene (reference sequence). The CDR3 runs 14 residues. The CDR3 nucleotides read TGTGCCAGTAGTATGGGACAGGGGTTCTACGAGCAGTACTTC. It is translated as CASSMGQGFYEQYF.